The 9 T cell receptor beta chains given below trace back to one sample, sequenced in a study of control samples from healthy donors and cancer patients. Data came from immunoSEQ multiplex PCR; TCRdb stores just in-frame clones and leaves some out. The data show 98,000 or so clones, 82% seen once. Specimen: blood. The receptor set was obtained from a man between 18 and 29 years old in good health.

This rearrangement joins TRBV4-1 to TRBJ1-1; no clear D. Per the germline V gene, CDR1 is MGHRA and CDR2 is YSYEKL. This CDR3 spans 13 amino acids. Trimming removed 1 base from V and 10 bases from J, with 13 bases in between. The CDR3 nucleotides are TGCGCCAGCAGCCAAGTCGTAGCTAGTGGAGCTTTCTTT. Amino acid sequence: CASSQVVASGAFF.

J is TRBJ1-4 and V is TRBV7-6, with D unclear. This CDR3 is 15 amino acids long. The ends were cut back, 1 base at V and 5 bases at J, with 11 bases in the middle. Germline loops: CDR1 SGHVS, CDR2 FNYEAQ. The CDR3 loop is CASSLEAGINEKLFF. The CDR3 coding sequence is TGTGCCAGCAGCTTAGAGGCAGGCATCAATGAAAAACTGTTTTTT.

About this clone: Additional DNA sequences in this sample encode the identical CDR3. V is TRBV2 and J is TRBJ2-5; 7 bases line up with TRBD2. CDR1 SNHLY and CDR2 FYNNEI come from the germline V gene. J lost 1 base, V lost 4 bases, and 6 bases had no gene match. The CDR3 loop spans 15 amino acids. CDR3 protein: CASSAPSGAQETQYF. In nucleotides, the CDR3 is TGTGCCAGCAGTGCCCCCAGCGGGGCCCAAGAGACCCAGTACTTC.

The chain recombines TRBV24-1 with TRBJ2-4, with 7 bases matching TRBD2. Germline lookup yields CDR1 KGHDR and CDR2 SFDVKD. The CDR3 totals 15 residues. V lost 5 bases and J lost 5; bases outside the gene matches: 8. Here the CDR3 DNA reads TGTGCCACCAGTGCGGGGGGAGGGGTCCAAAACATTCAGTACTTC. Its translation: CATSAGGGVQNIQYF.

This clone was seen a single time. The gene calls are TRBV29-1 and TRBJ2-3; 8 bases align to TRBD2. Germline CDR1 SQVTM, CDR2 ANQGSEA. There are 12 residues in the CDR3. The trim removed 7 bases at V and 6 bases at J, leaving 6 bases unmatched. CDR3 nucleotide sequence: TGCAGCGCCGCGGGGGGAGGGGATACGCAGTATTTT. This translates into CSAAGGGDTQYF.

The chain uses TRBV21-1 and TRBJ1-2. TRBV21-1 is deemed a pseudogene. This CDR3 comprises 18 residues. The CDR3 sequence: CASSKALREGRLNYGYTF. In DNA form, the CDR3 reads TGTGCCAGCAGCAAAGCCCTACGGGAAGGCCGACTCAACTATGGCTACACCTTC.

The V and J genes are TRBV29-1 and TRBJ2-3; no clear D gene. The length of the CDR3 is 16 residues. V was shortened by 0 bases and J by 3 bases, with 16 bases between the two germline ends. Germline CDR1 SQVTM, CDR2 ANQGSEA. CDR3 region: CSVEDWVAGLTDTQYF. CDR3 DNA: TGCAGCGTTGAAGATTGGGTAGCAGGTTTGACAGATACGCAGTATTTT.

This rearrangement joins TRBV9 to TRBJ1-6, with 9 bases aligning to TRBD1. This CDR3 is built from 15 residues. Losses at the gene ends were 3 bases for V and 6 bases for J; bases not matched to a gene: 4. Germline CDR1 is SGDLS and CDR2 is YYNGEE. CDR3 sequence (DNA): TGTGCCAGCAGCGCGTGGGACAGGGTTAATTCACCCCTCCACTTT. Translated: CASSAWDRVNSPLHF.

The J gene is TRBJ2-1, the V gene TRBV9; 7 bases align to TRBD1. The V gene end was trimmed by 2 bases and the J gene end by 5 bases; junction bases not matched to a gene: 10. Germline V gene sequence: CDR1 SGDLS, CDR2 YYNGEE. The CDR3 is made up of 16 amino acids. CDR3 residues: CASSVYHRGSDNEQFF. CDR3 bases: TGTGCCAGCAGCGTTTACCACAGGGGATCAGACAATGAGCAGTTCTTC.